Detailed here is one T cell receptor beta chain. Assay used: immunoSEQ multiplex PCR; TCRdb lists only in-frame clones, some missing. The sample records roughly 50,000 clones, roughly 90% being singletons. The CDR3 consists of 17 residues. The data originate from a study of blood T cell repertoires in COVID-19. Study-wide context: Sites across the United States, Italy and Spain contributed samples from acute and convalescent COVID-19.

Source material: peripheral blood. The chain couples TRBV21-1 to TRBJ2-5; the D call TRBD1 from the table was never checked on the DNA. TRBV21-1 represents a pseudogene. The origin of this receptor is a human donor in a cohort sampled during active COVID-19. CDR3 sequence reads: CASSSRTGGDYQETQYF. The CDR3 nucleotides are TGTGCCAGCAGCTCCCGGACAGGGGGAGATTACCAAGAGACCCAGTACTTC.